A single sample is the source of the 14 T cell receptor beta chains below, sequenced in a study of T cell changes during pregnancy in multiple sclerosis. Repertoires were generated with immunoSEQ multiplex PCR, while TCRdb's copy carries only in-frame clones and drops some. Among approximately 70,000 clones listed, 85% to 95% were seen once. The specimen comprised peripheral blood, sampled in the third trimester of pregnancy. The receptors stem from a female donor with multiple sclerosis, enrolled in a pregnancy study.

This clone appeared a single time. This chain uses TRBV10-3 with TRBJ2-3; 7 bases line up with TRBD2. The CDR3 is 13 residues long. J lost 4 bases, V lost 6 bases, and 4 bases had no gene match. Per germline, CDR1 ENHRY and CDR2 SYGVKD. Here the CDR3 DNA reads TGTGCCATCAGCGGACTAGTTGCAGATACGCAGTATTTT. Translation: CAISGLVADTQYF.

This chain uses TRBV5-1 with TRBJ2-7; a possible D gene is TRBD2 (5 bases). The V gene's germline CDR1 is SGHRS and CDR2 YFSETQ. CDR3 length: 13 residues. Trimming pared 0 bases from V and 5 bases from J, leaving 9 bases between. This chain's CDR3 is CASSLVGDDEQYF. DNA for the CDR3: TGCGCCAGCAGCTTGGTGGGAGACGACGAGCAGTACTTC.

The V and J genes are TRBV19 and TRBJ2-5, with TRBD2 identical over 13 bases. The length of the CDR3 is 15 residues. CDR1 is LNHDA and CDR2 is SQIVND in the germline V gene (reference sequence). V lost 5 bases to trimming and J lost 5 bases; unmatched junction nucleotides: 5. The CDR3 region is CASSQGLAGTETQYF. The CDR3 region has the DNA TGTGCCAGTAGTCAGGGACTAGCGGGAACGGAGACCCAGTACTTC.

This rearrangement joins TRBV11-1 to TRBJ1-1, with TRBD1 identical over 7 bases. V lost 1 base to trimming and J lost 4 bases; unmatched junction nucleotides: 3. Germline CDR1 reads SGHAT; CDR2 reads FQDESV (reference sequence). This CDR3 is 14 amino acids long. This chain's CDR3 is CASSLGRGSTEAFF. Here the CDR3 DNA reads TGTGCCAGCAGCTTAGGCAGGGGGAGCACTGAAGCTTTCTTT.

V gene TRBV2 combines with J gene TRBJ2-7; no reliable D call. With 8 bases removed from V and 4 bases from J, the gap between germline ends came to 15 bases. The V gene's germline CDR1 is SNHLY and CDR2 FYNNEI. This CDR3 is built from 13 residues. As DNA, the CDR3 is TGTGCCAGCGCATTACTTGGGCGTTACGAGCAGTACTTC. Its translation is CASALLGRYEQYF.

This rearrangement joins TRBV14 to TRBJ2-2; a weak D match, TRBD2 (5 bases). This CDR3 contains 15 residues. V was clipped by 5 bases and J by 3 bases, with 13 bases between them. CDR1 SGHDN and CDR2 FVKESK come from the germline V gene. Written as DNA, the CDR3 is TGTGCCAGCAGCAAGAGGCTAGCTTACACCGGGGAGCTGTTTTTT. Residues: CASSKRLAYTGELFF.

The rearrangement links TRBV7-6 to TRBJ2-3, with D possibly matching TRBD2 (7 bases). The germline gives CDR1 SGHVS, CDR2 FNYEAQ. This CDR3 has 16 amino acids. Trimming took off 1 base at V and 0 bases at J, with 11 bases between the two ends. The CDR3 spells CASSLGGGPSTDTQYF. The CDR3 DNA is TGTGCCAGCAGCTTAGGGGGGGGGCCAAGCACAGATACGCAGTATTTT.

A single count supports this clone. This chain connects TRBV18 to TRBJ2-2; 7 nucleotides agree with TRBD1. This CDR3 has 17 residues. The germline V gene has CDR1 KGHSH and CDR2 LQKENI. V lost 3 bases to trimming and J lost 0 bases; unmatched junction nucleotides: 7. The chain's CDR3 is CASSPVQGFANTGELFF. In nucleotides, the CDR3 is TGTGCCAGCTCACCGGTACAGGGGTTCGCGAACACCGGGGAGCTGTTTTTT.

J is TRBJ2-5 and V is TRBV6-6; 7 nucleotides agree with TRBD2. The CDR3 consists of 15 residues. Germline V CDR1 and CDR2: MNHNY, SVGAGI (reference sequence). V lost 5 bases and J lost 3; bases outside the gene matches: 9. As DNA, the CDR3 is TGTGCCAGCAGTATCCCACAGCGGGGAAAAGAGACCCAGTACTTC. It specifies CASSIPQRGKETQYF.

This clone was seen a single time. V is TRBV11-2 and J is TRBJ2-7; TRBD1 aligns across 7 bases. CDR1 SGHAT and CDR2 FQNNGV come from the germline V gene. This CDR3 has 15 amino acids. V was clipped by 0 bases and J by 2 bases; unmatched bases: 4. The CDR3 coding sequence is TGTGCCAGCAGCTTAGAGGGGACAGCTACCTACGAGCAGTACTTC. This gives the protein CASSLEGTATYEQYF.

This clone was seen a few times. The chain has TRBV4-1 and TRBJ2-5; 8 nucleotides align to TRBD2. The CDR3 spans 18 residues. The V segment lost 5 bases and the J segment 5 bases; nucleotides outside the gene matches: 19. Germline values: CDR1 MGHRA, CDR2 YSYEKL. The CDR3 sequence: CASSAGGGSGGFTETQYF. The CDR3 DNA is TGCGCCAGCAGCGCTGGGGGGGGGAGCGGGGGATTCACCGAGACCCAGTACTTC.

V is TRBV2 and J is TRBJ2-7; TRBD1 agrees at 12 bases. Germline V gene lookup returns CDR1 SNHLY and CDR2 FYNNEI. The CDR3 is 14 amino acids. Unmatched junction bases numbered 4, after V lost 6 bases and J lost 4 bases. The CDR3 sequence is CASRGTGGRYEQYF. The CDR3 bases are TGTGCCAGCAGGGGGACAGGGGGCAGGTACGAGCAGTACTTC. Drawing the rest from reference TRBV2 and TRBJ2-7, the complete variable domain is EPEVTQTPSHQVTQMGQEVILRCVPISNHLYFYWYRQILGQKVEFLVSFYNNEISEKSEIFDDQFSVERPDGSNFTLKIRSTKLEDSAMYFCASRGTGGRYEQYFGPGTRLTVT.

The rearrangement uses TRBV5-1 and TRBJ1-1; tentative D call: TRBD1 (6 bases). CDR3 length: 14 amino acids. Germline loops: CDR1 SGHRS, CDR2 YFSETQ. V lost 4 bases and J lost 2, with 12 bases in between. The CDR3 loop reads CASSLGQNNTEAFF. Here the CDR3 DNA reads TGCGCCAGCAGCCTCGGACAGAATAACACTGAAGCTTTCTTT.

The rearrangement links TRBV5-4 to TRBJ2-1, with D perhaps TRBD1 (6 bases). This CDR3 spans 16 amino acids. The V end lost 0 bases, the J end lost 4 bases, and 14 bases lay between the germline ends. The germline V gene has CDR1 SGHNT and CDR2 YYREEE (reference sequence). The CDR3 loop is CASSLAQGMGYNEQFF. In nucleotides, the CDR3 is TGTGCCAGCAGCTTGGCCCAGGGGATGGGGTACAATGAGCAGTTCTTC.